The TCR beta chain described here comes from a study of blood T cell repertoires in COVID-19. Generated by immunoSEQ multiplex PCR, the TCRdb table keeps only in-frame clones and is missing some. Among roughly 230,000 clones listed, about 85% were seen once. The V gene end was trimmed by 0 bases and the J gene end by 1 base; junction bases not matched to a gene: 12. Germline values: CDR1 SGHKS, CDR2 YYEKEE (reference sequence). This CDR3 comprises 20 residues. The origin of this receptor is a woman aged 45-60 years who had been exposed to COVID-19. The sample consisted of PBMCs or T cells enriched from blood (not recorded which). The rearrangement joins TRBV5-5 to TRBJ2-1; TRBD2 matches 11 bases. CDR3 nucleotides: TGTGCCAGCAGCTTGGTATCTTTTGGACTAGCGGGTCGGTCCTACAATGAGCAGTTCTTC. Its protein is CASSLVSFGLAGRSYNEQFF.